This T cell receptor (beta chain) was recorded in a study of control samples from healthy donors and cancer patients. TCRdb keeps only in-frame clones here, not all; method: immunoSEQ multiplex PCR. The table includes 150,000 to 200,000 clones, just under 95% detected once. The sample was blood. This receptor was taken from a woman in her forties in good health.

CDR3: CASSLTLTGWDEQYF. CDR3 sequence (DNA): TGTGCCAGCAGCTTAACGCTCACAGGGTGGGACGAGCAGTACTTC. This chain uses TRBV7-3 with TRBJ2-7, with D maybe TRBD1 (6 bases). The CDR3 spans 15 residues. In germline, CDR1 is SGHTA, CDR2 FQGTGA. Trimming shortened V by 0 bases and J by 5 bases, and 14 bases separated the two germline ends.